This is a list of T cell receptor beta chains from one sample in a study of control samples from healthy donors and cancer patients. TCRdb's copy holds only in-frame clones and misses some; the assay was immunoSEQ multiplex PCR. The sample includes about 98,000 clones, roughly three quarters of them seen just once. Sequencing used blood. These TCRs come from a woman in her 30s in good health. The CDR3 runs from the conserved cysteine through the conserved F or W. The D gene is left open where the match is weak. The listing skips clone size in some rows; elsewhere it reads once, few, many or a size class.

CDR3aa,CDR3nt,d_gene,j_gene,v_gene,abundance
CSVTGYGYTF,TGCAGCGTCACGGGTTATGGCTACACCTTC,-,TRBJ1-2,TRBV29-1,-
CASSNRTGENTEAFF,TGTGCCAGCAGCAACCGGACAGGGGAGAACACTGAAGCTTTCTTT,-,TRBJ1-1,TRBV21-1,-
CATSDQGASDNEQFF,TGTGCCACCAGTGATCAGGGGGCCTCCGACAATGAGCAGTTCTTC,TRBD1,TRBJ2-1,TRBV24-1,-
CASSPAGTGELFF,TGTGCCAGCTCACCTGCAGGGACCGGGGAGCTGTTTTTT,-,TRBJ2-2,TRBV18,-
CASSLEWGPTDTQYF,TGCGCCAGCAGCTTGGAGTGGGGTCCCACAGATACGCAGTATTTT,-,TRBJ2-3,TRBV5-1,-
CASSLVGRSGGIDTQYF,TGTGCCAGCAGCTTAGTAGGCCGGTCCGGGGGAATAGATACGCAGTATTTT,-,TRBJ2-3,TRBV11-2,-
CATSDVTGELFF,TGTGCCACCAGTGACGTCACCGGGGAGCTGTTTTTT,-,TRBJ2-2,TRBV24-1,few
CASSRTGLGNYGYTF,TGTGCCAGCAGTCGTACAGGGTTAGGGAACTATGGCTACACCTTC,-,TRBJ1-2,TRBV6-6,-
CASSAFGVGTEQYF,TGTGCCAGCAGCGCCTTTGGGGTGGGGACCGAGCAGTACTTC,-,TRBJ2-7,TRBV9,-
CASSRDRQETQYF,TGTGCCAGTAGCAGGGACAGACAAGAGACCCAGTACTTC,TRBD1,TRBJ2-5,TRBV19,-
CASSVAAGISAGETQYF,TGTGCCAGCAGCGTAGCCGCCGGGATTTCCGCGGGGGAGACCCAGTACTTC,-,TRBJ2-5,TRBV9,-
CASSLGQKNEKLFF,TGTGCCAGCTCCTTGGGACAGAAGAATGAAAAACTGTTTTTT,TRBD1,TRBJ1-4,TRBV18,-
CASSQDLKGAGYEQYF,TGTGCCAGCAGCCAAGATCTAAAGGGGGCTGGGTACGAGCAGTACTTC,TRBD1,TRBJ2-7,TRBV4-2,-
CASSRGQGVNTQYF,TGTGCCAGCAGCAGGGGACAGGGAGTTAATACGCAGTATTTT,TRBD1,TRBJ2-3,TRBV5-4,-
CASSQDSGLGMGGTDTQYF,TGTGCCAGCAGCCAAGATAGTGGGCTAGGGATGGGGGGCACAGATACGCAGTATTTT,-,TRBJ2-3,TRBV4-2,-
CASSLGRSTDTQYF,TGTGCCAGCAGCTTGGGCCGGAGCACAGATACGCAGTATTTT,-,TRBJ2-3,TRBV5-6,-
CASSLAGNNEQFF,TGCGCCAGCAGCTTGGCCGGCAACAATGAGCAGTTCTTC,-,TRBJ2-1,TRBV5-1,-
CASSEAQGGYDYGYTF,TGTGCCAGCAGTGAAGCCCAAGGGGGCTATGACTATGGCTACACCTTC,TRBD1,TRBJ1-2,TRBV6-1,-
CAIGTGPWPQHF,TGTGCCATCGGGACAGGGCCTTGGCCCCAGCATTTT,TRBD1,TRBJ1-5,TRBV10-3,-
CASSKPEVGNSPLHF,TGTGCCAGCAGCAAACCGGAGGTTGGTAATTCACCCCTCCACTTT,-,TRBJ1-6,TRBV5-6,-
CASSLGWVDTEAFF,TGTGCCAGCAGCTTAGGGTGGGTCGACACTGAAGCTTTCTTT,-,TRBJ1-1,TRBV7-2,-
CASSPSGRTGELFF,TGTGCCAGCTCCCCGAGCGGAAGGACCGGGGAGCTGTTTTTT,-,TRBJ2-2,TRBV6-5,-
CASSQDTGASSGNTIYF,TGCGCCAGCAGCCAGGATACAGGGGCGAGCTCTGGAAACACCATATATTTT,TRBD1,TRBJ1-3,TRBV4-1,-
CASSPKGHGNSNTEAFF,TGTGCCAGCTCACCAAAGGGGCATGGTAACTCGAACACTGAAGCTTTCTTT,-,TRBJ1-1,TRBV18,-
CASSAARSTGSSGNTIYF,TGTGCCAGCAGCGCCGCCCGTTCGACAGGGAGCTCTGGAAACACCATATATTTT,TRBD1,TRBJ1-3,TRBV7-2,-
CASNPAGRLQETQYF,TGTGCCAGCAACCCCGCGGGACGCCTCCAAGAGACCCAGTACTTC,-,TRBJ2-5,TRBV7-8,few
CSVSGGLDYGYTF,TGCAGCGTTTCGGGGGGCCTAGACTATGGCTACACCTTC,-,TRBJ1-2,TRBV29-1,-
CATGHMTNYGYTF,TGTGCCACCGGGCACATGACTAACTATGGCTACACCTTC,-,TRBJ1-2,TRBV15,-
CASSPQGAKNIQYF,TGTGCCAGTAGTCCCCAGGGGGCCAAAAACATTCAGTACTTC,-,TRBJ2-4,TRBV19,-
CASRNQGNSPLHF,TGTGCCAGCAGAAACCAGGGGAATTCACCCCTCCACTTT,-,TRBJ1-6,TRBV6-5,once
CASSEISGDEQFF,TGTGCCAGCAGTGAAATCTCGGGGGATGAGCAGTTCTTC,-,TRBJ2-1,TRBV6-1,-
CASSLGFGVNGNTIYF,TGTGCCAGCAGCTTGGGGTTTGGGGTGAACGGAAACACCATATATTTT,-,TRBJ1-3,TRBV5-5,-
CASTLDGFSPFF,TGTGCCAGCACCCTGGACGGTTTTTCCCCGTTCTTC,-,TRBJ2-1,TRBV12-3/TRBV12-4,-
CASSSTDTQYF,TGTGCCAGCAGTTCGACAGATACGCAGTATTTT,-,TRBJ2-3,TRBV6-2/TRBV6-3,-
CAWRLGGAGNQPQHF,TGTGCCTGGAGGCTCGGAGGGGCGGGCAATCAGCCCCAGCATTTT,-,TRBJ1-5,TRBV30,-
CASSLRDNTGELFF,TGTGCCAGCAGCTTAAGGGATAACACCGGGGAGCTGTTTTTT,-,TRBJ2-2,TRBV5-4,-
CASSGSGTGSGELFF,TGTGCCAGCAGCGGATCGGGGACAGGGTCCGGGGAGCTGTTTTTT,TRBD1,TRBJ2-2,TRBV9,-
CASGETGAWQETQYF,TGTGCCAGCGGGGAGACAGGGGCTTGGCAAGAGACCCAGTACTTC,TRBD1,TRBJ2-5,TRBV11-2,-
CASSVSTALNTEAFF,TGTGCCAGCAGCGTATCGACAGCTTTGAACACTGAAGCTTTCTTT,-,TRBJ1-1,TRBV9,-
CASRATGWQPQHF,TGTGCCAGTAGGGCCACGGGGTGGCAGCCCCAGCATTTT,-,TRBJ1-5,TRBV19,-
CASSLDLGQSNYGYTF,TGTGCCAGCAGCTTGGACCTGGGACAGTCTAACTATGGCTACACCTTC,TRBD1,TRBJ1-2,TRBV5-4,-
CASGGPGGQPQHF,TGTGCCAGCGGGGGCCCGGGCGGTCAGCCCCAGCATTTT,-,TRBJ1-5,TRBV2,few
CSVPYRGWSPLHF,TGCAGCGTTCCCTACAGGGGATGGTCACCCCTCCACTTT,TRBD1,TRBJ1-6,TRBV29-1,-
CASSPSTGSTEAFF,TGTGCCAGCAGTCCAAGTACGGGGAGTACTGAAGCTTTCTTT,-,TRBJ1-1,TRBV7-2,-
CASSLETGGVGNNQPQHF,TGTGCCAGCAGCTTAGAGACAGGGGGAGTAGGAAACAATCAGCCCCAGCATTTT,TRBD1,TRBJ1-5,TRBV7-8,-
CATSRDRINTIYF,TGTGCCACCAGCAGAGATCGTATAAACACCATATATTTT,-,TRBJ1-3,TRBV15,-
CASSPPGRVNQPQHF,TGTGCCAGCAGCCCCCCTGGCAGGGTCAATCAGCCCCAGCATTTT,-,TRBJ1-5,TRBV7-8,-
CASSPRAGTGFSGEQFF,TGTGCCAGCAGCCCCCGAGCCGGGACAGGGTTTTCGGGTGAGCAGTTCTTC,TRBD1,TRBJ2-1,TRBV9,few
CASSFGQDIYEQYF,TGTGCCAGCAGCTTCGGGCAGGATATCTACGAGCAGTACTTC,-,TRBJ2-7,TRBV5-6,-
CASNRQNWNEKLFF,TGTGCCAGCAACCGACAGAACTGGAATGAAAAACTGTTTTTT,-,TRBJ1-4,TRBV2,-
CASSQPPVGGPPTNEKLFF,TGCGCCAGCAGTCAACCCCCCGTGGGGGGGCCCCCAACTAATGAAAAACTGTTTTTT,-,TRBJ1-4,TRBV23-1,-
CASSIRGGTGELFF,TGTGCCAGTAGTATACGGGGGGGAACCGGGGAGCTGTTTTTT,TRBD2,TRBJ2-2,TRBV19,-
CASRLTALNEKLFF,TGTGCCAGCAGGTTAACTGCGCTGAATGAAAAACTGTTTTTT,-,TRBJ1-4,TRBV6-5,-
CAISESVSAANEKLFF,TGTGCCATCAGTGAGTCAGTCTCGGCAGCTAATGAAAAACTGTTTTTT,-,TRBJ1-4,TRBV10-3,-
CASSYSDRASEAFF,TGTGCCAGCAGTTACTCCGACAGAGCGAGCGAAGCTTTCTTT,-,TRBJ1-1,TRBV6-2/TRBV6-3,-